A single T cell receptor (beta chain) is shown here with its context. Antigen specificity is unknown. This specimen comes from a study of siplizumab effects on memory and regulatory T cells. Regarding the study as a whole: Phenotypic classification as naive or memory proved unattainable for roughly 75-96% of proliferating CD4+ or CD8+ clones. Suppressive activity of Tregs proliferating in siplizumab cultures remained unconfirmed. Greater diversity than memory cells seemed evident in naive T cells, which also appeared to be major alloresponse contributors.

This table comes from immunoSEQ multiplex PCR, and its TCRdb copy is limited to in-frame clones, with some not included. The sample records 90,000 to 140,000 clones, approximately 94% being singletons. The sequence was collected from a human donor in good health. The source material was CD4+ T cells sorted from blood.

CDR3 DNA sequence: TGTGCCAGCAGCCCGGGGGGGAGTTACGAGCAGTACTTC. The encoded protein is CASSPGGSYEQYF. V and J are TRBV6-5 and TRBJ2-7, with 8 nucleotides matching TRBD2. This CDR3 has 13 residues. Trimming cost V 6 bases and J 4 bases; bases outside gene matches: 5. Per the germline V gene, CDR1 is MNHEY and CDR2 is SVGAGI.